These T cell receptor beta chains were read from a single sample in a study of cytomegalovirus exposure and HLA in healthy donors. Measured with immunoSEQ multiplex PCR; TCRdb has only the in-frame clones, and not every one. The sample shows roughly 200,000 clones, around 80% of them seen only once. The sequenced sample was PBMCs. The receptors derive from a woman younger than 45 in good health and CMV-seronegative. CDR3s include the opening cysteine and the closing phenylalanine or tryptophan. D genes are given only for firm matches. Clone size, where shown, is once, few, many, or a class for clones that have expanded.

V gene: TRBV2
J gene: TRBJ1-5
D gene: TRBD1
clone size: .
CDR3 protein: CASSGGTGRSLSNQPQHF
CDR3 DNA: TGTGCCAGCAGTGGAGGGACAGGGAGGTCTCTTAGCAATCAGCCCCAGCATTTT

V gene: TRBV6-5
J gene: TRBJ2-3
D gene: TRBD1
clone size: .
CDR3 protein: CASRRQGITDTQYF
CDR3 DNA: TGTGCCAGCAGACGACAGGGAATCACAGATACGCAGTATTTT

V gene: TRBV5-4
J gene: TRBJ1-2
D gene: .
clone size: .
CDR3 protein: CASSRRESGDYGYTF
CDR3 DNA: TGTGCCAGCAGCCGCAGGGAGTCAGGGGACTATGGCTACACCTTC

V gene: TRBV7-9
J gene: TRBJ2-7
D gene: .
clone size: .
CDR3 protein: CASSLDMIQVGQYF
CDR3 DNA: TGTGCCAGCAGCTTAGATATGATCCAGGTTGGGCAGTACTTC

V gene: TRBV30
J gene: TRBJ2-7
D gene: TRBD2
clone size: .
CDR3 protein: CAWTSGSYEQYF
CDR3 DNA: TGTGCCTGGACTAGCGGGAGTTACGAGCAGTACTTC

V gene: TRBV5-6
J gene: TRBJ2-1
D gene: .
clone size: few
CDR3 protein: CASSTGSNKFF
CDR3 DNA: TGTGCCAGCAGTACAGGTAGTAATAAGTTCTTC

V gene: TRBV4-1
J gene: TRBJ2-7
D gene: TRBD2
clone size: .
CDR3 protein: CASSQGLAGLYEQYF
CDR3 DNA: TGCGCCAGCAGCCAAGGATTAGCGGGGCTCTACGAGCAGTACTTC

V gene: TRBV9
J gene: TRBJ2-7
D gene: TRBD2
clone size: .
CDR3 protein: CASSVAEGLAGGNEQYF
CDR3 DNA: TGTGCCAGCAGCGTAGCTGAGGGACTAGCGGGAGGAAACGAGCAGTACTTC

V gene: TRBV5-4
J gene: TRBJ2-1
D gene: .
clone size: once
CDR3 protein: CASSSRLPSFYNEQFF
CDR3 DNA: TGTGCCAGCAGCTCGCGTCTACCTTCCTTCTACAATGAGCAGTTCTTC

V gene: TRBV18
J gene: TRBJ2-3
D gene: TRBD2
clone size: few
CDR3 protein: CASSRVTSASTDTQYF
CDR3 DNA: TGTGCCAGCTCACGGGTCACTAGCGCTAGCACAGATACGCAGTATTTT